Below, 32 T cell receptor beta chains from the same sample are listed, as sequenced in a study of graft-versus-host responses after intestinal transplantation. These TCRs' antigens remain unknown. Repertoires were generated with immunoSEQ multiplex PCR, while TCRdb's copy carries only in-frame clones and drops some. The sample has around 93,000 clones; 75% to 95% are singletons. The sequenced sample was unstimulated CD8+ T cells sorted from spleen or lymph node cells, obtained before intestinal transplant. The receptors come from a human donor who received an intestinal transplant.

This chain joins TRBV11-3 and TRBJ2-5, with D perhaps matching TRBD2 (5 bases). The CDR3 has 15 amino acids. Trimming left V 5 bases short and J 2 bases short, with 15 bases between. CDR1 and CDR2 (germline): SGHNT, YENEEA. DNA of the CDR3: TGTGCCAGCAGCCTGAGGGCCTCTCGGCAAGAGACCCAGTACTTC. Translated, it gives CASSLRASRQETQYF.

V is TRBV16 and J is TRBJ2-7, with 8 bases identical to TRBD1. The germline gives CDR1 KGHSY, CDR2 FQNENV. The CDR3 contains 14 residues. Trimming removed 4 bases from V and 5 bases from J; junction bases left unmatched: 7. For the CDR3, the DNA is TGTGCCAGCAGCCTCACGGACAGGGTTGACGAGCAGTACTTC. The encoded protein is CASSLTDRVDEQYF.

The chain carries TRBV15 and TRBJ2-3, with TRBD2 matching 8 bases. J was trimmed by 0 bases and V by 3 bases; bases with no gene match: 5. CDR3 length: 16 amino acids. Germline V CDR1 and CDR2: LNHNV, YYDKDF (reference sequence). This chain's CDR3 is CATSSPTSASTDTQYF. CDR3 in DNA: TGTGCCACCAGCAGCCCGACTAGCGCGAGCACAGATACGCAGTATTTT.

CDR3 sequence: CASSQEFNEQFF. DNA of the CDR3: TGCGCCAGCAGCCAAGAATTCAATGAGCAGTTCTTC. V is TRBV4-1 and J is TRBJ2-1; D call uncertain. V lost 0 bases, J lost 6 bases, and 3 bases lay in between. CDR3 length: 12 amino acids. Per the germline V gene, CDR1 is MGHRA and CDR2 is YSYEKL.

The CDR3 nucleotides read TGTGCCAGCAGTTGGGGGACAGGGCCCTACGAGCAGTACTTC. Its protein product is CASSWGTGPYEQYF. The V and J genes are TRBV27 and TRBJ2-7, with 9 bases identical to TRBD1. Germline CDR1 MNHEY, CDR2 SMNVEV (reference sequence). The CDR3 sequence is 14 residues long. Germline trimming cut 4 bases from V and 2 bases from J; bases unmatched to any gene: 3.

This chain links TRBV6-5 with TRBJ1-1; D may be TRBD1 (5 bases). Trimming took off 1 base at V and 3 bases at J, with 9 bases between the two ends. The germline gives CDR1 MNHEY, CDR2 SVGAGI. The CDR3 covers 14 residues. The CDR3 loop reads CASSYLGEDTEAFF. The CDR3 DNA reads as TGTGCCAGCAGTTACTTGGGGGAGGACACTGAAGCTTTCTTT.

The V call is TRBV9, the J call TRBJ2-1, with TRBD1 identical over 10 bases. Trimming at V came to 2 bases and at J to 8 bases, leaving 4 bases not matched to a gene. The germline V gene has CDR1 SGDLS and CDR2 YYNGEE. The CDR3 runs to 14 residues. The CDR3 coding sequence is TGTGCCAGCAGCGTTGGGACAGGGGCAGATGAGCAGTTCTTC. Amino acid sequence: CASSVGTGADEQFF. Drawing the rest from reference TRBV9 and TRBJ2-1, the complete variable domain is DSGVTQTPKHLITATGQRVTLRCSPRSGDLSVYWYQQSLDQGLQFLIQYYNGEERAKGNILERFSAQQFPDLHSELNLSSLELGDSALYFCASSVGTGADEQFFGPGTRLTVL.

The chain uses TRBV7-9 and TRBJ1-1; possibly TRBD1 for D (6 bases). Germline CDR1 and CDR2: SEHNR and FQNEAQ (reference sequence). This CDR3 spans 16 amino acids. Trimming took off 5 bases at V and 3 bases at J, with 19 bases between the two ends. CDR3: CASSNDRPPGDTEAFF. The CDR3 DNA is TGTGCCAGCAGCAACGACAGGCCTCCCGGGGACACTGAAGCTTTCTTT.

Of note for this clone: At one boundary the junction diverges from the germline segment, which might be a read error. The chain joins TRBV5-1 to TRBJ2-7; TRBD2 agrees at 9 bases. Germline values: CDR1 SGHRS, CDR2 YFSETQ. The CDR3 spans 18 residues. In nucleotides, the CDR3 is TGCGCCAGCAGCTTGGCCGGGCTTCTAGCGGGGAACTCCCACGAGCAGTACTTC. Encoded protein: CASSLAGLLAGNSHEQYF.

The chain is built from TRBV5-1 and TRBJ2-5; D gene ambiguous. The end of the DNA is better explained by TRBJ2-7, so the J call may be wrong. Germline loops: CDR1 SGHRS, CDR2 YFSETQ. The CDR3 loop spans 14 amino acids. In DNA form, the CDR3 reads TGCGCCAGCAGCTTGGATCTCGCACCTTACGAGCAGTACTTC. It yields the protein CASSLDLAPYEQYF.

The chain uses TRBV7-9 and TRBJ1-1; D is unclear. The germline CDR1 and CDR2 sequences are SEHNR and FQNEAQ (reference sequence). V was clipped by 4 bases and J by 1 base, with 16 bases between them. The CDR3 runs to 16 residues. CDR3 sequence: CASSSSWTGKNTEAFF. The CDR3, as DNA: TGTGCCAGCAGCTCCTCCTGGACCGGGAAGAACACTGAAGCTTTCTTT.

This sequence joins TRBV7-6 and TRBJ2-7; D gene ambiguous. Trimming removed 0 bases at V and 5 bases at J, with 5 bases between. The length of the CDR3 is 12 residues. Germline lookup yields CDR1 SGHVS and CDR2 FNYEAQ. CDR3 in DNA: TGTGCCAGCAGCTTAGCGCCCCACGAGCAGTACTTC. Protein sequence: CASSLAPHEQYF.

The chain recombines TRBV28 with TRBJ2-2; 7 bases are shared with TRBD2. The CDR3 contains 16 residues. Germline V gene sequence: CDR1 MDHEN, CDR2 SYDVKM. V was pared by 3 bases and J by 5 bases, with 9 bases of the junction left unmatched. This CDR3 reads CASSFRGSVQTGELFF. As DNA, the CDR3 is TGTGCCAGCAGTTTCCGCGGGAGTGTGCAAACCGGGGAGCTGTTTTTT. Full variable domain (remainder filled in from reference TRBV28 and TRBJ2-2): DVKVTQSSRYLVKRTGEKVFLECVQDMDHENMFWYRQDPGLGLRLIYFSYDVKMKEKGDIPEGYSVSREKKERFSLILESASTNQTSMYLCASSFRGSVQTGELFFGEGSRLTVL.

The V and J genes are TRBV9 and TRBJ2-1, with TRBD2 matching 7 bases. This CDR3 comprises 12 residues. The V gene's germline CDR1 is SGDLS and CDR2 YYNGEE. Trimming cost V 0 bases and J 12 bases; bases outside gene matches: 3. The chain's CDR3 is CASSVGGEGQFF. CDR3 nucleotide sequence: TGTGCCAGCAGCGTAGGAGGGGAGGGGCAGTTCTTC.

The chain recombines TRBV10-2 with TRBJ2-5; 7 bases are shared with TRBD1. Germline V gives CDR1 WSHSY, CDR2 SAAADI. V trimming: 9 bases; J trimming: 11 bases; junction bases outside the gene matches: 15. CDR3 length equals 13 residues. CDR3 coding DNA: TGCGCCAGTAAAAGGACAGGATCTATGGAGCAGTACTTC. Translated, it gives CASKRTGSMEQYF.

This sequence joins TRBV4-2 and TRBJ2-7, with 9 bases fitting TRBD2. Germline values: CDR1 LGHNA, CDR2 YNFKEQ. The CDR3 is 14 amino acids. V dropped 4 bases and J dropped 6; count of bases not matched to a gene: 7. Here the CDR3 reads CASSPSGGRAEQYF. In DNA, the CDR3 is TGTGCCAGCAGCCCTTCCGGCGGGAGGGCCGAGCAGTACTTC.

This clone turned up a few times. The rearrangement uses TRBV6-5 and TRBJ1-1, with D unresolved. Germline CDR1 is MNHEY and CDR2 is SVGAGI. V lost 6 bases, J lost 2 bases, and 10 bases lay in between. The CDR3 runs to 13 residues. CDR3 nucleotide sequence: TGTGCCAGCAGCGAGATGGAAAACACTGAAGCTTTCTTT. It is translated as CASSEMENTEAFF.

The CDR3 DNA follows: TGCGCCAGCAGCCCGGTCGGTATCCCCGAAGCTTTCTTT. Protein: CASSPVGIPEAFF. The V call is TRBV4-1, the J call TRBJ1-1; the D is unclear. CDR1 is MGHRA, CDR2 YSYEKL, per germline. The length of the CDR3 is 13 residues. Trimming left V 4 bases short and J 8 bases short, with 14 bases between.

The chain carries TRBV4-1 and TRBJ2-7; tentative D call: TRBD2 (7 bases). The CDR3 has 16 amino acids. The germline V gene encodes CDR1 MGHRA and CDR2 YSYEKL. V was clipped by 4 bases and J by 0 bases, with 16 bases between them. The CDR3 region has the DNA TGCGCCAGCAGCCCGAGGGGGGGTCCGAGCTCCTACGAGCAGTACTTC. It translates to CASSPRGGPSSYEQYF.

The chain carries TRBV2 and TRBJ1-5; the D is unclear. There are 15 residues in the CDR3. Trimming removed 1 base from V and 3 bases from J, with 10 bases in between. Germline values: CDR1 SNHLY, CDR2 FYNNEI. The CDR3 spells CASSEGDSINQPQHF. CDR3 sequence (DNA): TGTGCCAGCAGTGAAGGGGATTCTATCAATCAGCCCCAGCATTTT.

This sequence joins TRBV6-5 and TRBJ2-7, with 7 positions matching TRBD2. Germline trimming cut 7 bases from V and 0 bases from J; bases unmatched to any gene: 9. Germline CDR1 and CDR2: MNHEY and SVGAGI. The CDR3 runs 15 residues. CDR3 in DNA: TGTGCCAGCAAAAAGCGGGACGGGAGCTCCTACGAGCAGTACTTC. This encodes CASKKRDGSSYEQYF.

This chain uses TRBV7-3 with TRBJ2-2, with 7 positions matching TRBD1. Germline V gene sequence: CDR1 SGHTA, CDR2 FQGTGA. The CDR3 sequence is 16 residues long. V lost 5 bases to trimming and J lost 1 base; unmatched junction nucleotides: 7. CDR3 sequence reads: CASSPRTGGNTGELFF. As DNA, the CDR3 is TGTGCCAGCAGCCCCCGGACAGGAGGGAACACCGGGGAGCTGTTTTTT.

The chain recombines TRBV28 with TRBJ1-5, with D possibly being TRBD1 (5 bases). The CDR3 extends over 16 amino acids. Germline V gives CDR1 MDHEN, CDR2 SYDVKM. V dropped 5 bases and J dropped 5 bases, with 19 bases sitting between them. DNA of the CDR3: TGTGCCAGCAGTATACTTCCCGCTGTAGGGGATCAGCCCCAGCATTTT. This translates into CASSILPAVGDQPQHF.

This chain joins TRBV7-6 and TRBJ2-3; TRBD2 aligns across 12 bases. CDR1 is SGHVS, CDR2 FNYEAQ, per germline. The ends lost 4 bases at V and 5 bases at J; junction bases unmatched: 7. This CDR3 spans 16 amino acids. The CDR3 DNA sequence: TGTGCCAGCAGCTCCTTACTAGCGGGAGGTATAGATACGCAGTATTTT. Its protein product is CASSSLLAGGIDTQYF.

This chain connects TRBV5-1 to TRBJ1-6; D gene ambiguous. This CDR3 spans 16 amino acids. Trimming cost V 2 bases and J 4 bases, with 13 bases left between them. Germline CDR1 reads SGHRS; CDR2 reads YFSETQ. The CDR3 DNA reads as TGCGCCAGCAGCTTAGGCTCCGAAGCTTATAATTCACCCCTCCACTTT. Its translation is CASSLGSEAYNSPLHF.

The chain uses TRBV7-9 and TRBJ2-7; no firm D call. In germline, CDR1 is SEHNR, CDR2 FQNEAQ (reference sequence). Deletions cut 3 bases from V and 5 bases from J, with 8 bases between. This CDR3 has 12 residues. The CDR3 sequence is CASSFDHDEQYF. In DNA form, the CDR3 reads TGTGCCAGCAGCTTCGATCATGACGAGCAGTACTTC.

In this sample, this clone turned up once. The chain carries TRBV19 and TRBJ2-1; tentatively, D is TRBD1 (6 bases). Trimming cost V 4 bases and J 1 base, with 11 bases left between them. The CDR3 extends over 15 amino acids. Germline V lookup: CDR1 LNHDA, CDR2 SQIVND (reference sequence). The CDR3 reads CASSTGGLSYNEQFF. DNA of the CDR3: TGTGCCAGTAGTACTGGGGGCCTATCCTACAATGAGCAGTTCTTC. Complete variable domain (other parts from reference TRBV19 and TRBJ2-1): DGGITQSPKYLFRKEGQNVTLSCEQNLNHDAMYWYRQDPGQGLRLIYYSQIVNDFQKGDIAEGYSVSREKKESFPLTVTSAQKNPTAFYLCASSTGGLSYNEQFFGPGTRLTVL.

The chain employs TRBV4-1 and TRBJ2-7; no clear D. The CDR3 loop spans 14 amino acids. V was trimmed by 0 bases and J by 4 bases, leaving 10 bases between them. Germline V gives CDR1 MGHRA, CDR2 YSYEKL. The CDR3 bases are TGCGCCAGCAGCCAAGAGCCAGAATCTTACGAGCAGTACTTC. Translated: CASSQEPESYEQYF.

The V gene is TRBV13, the J gene TRBJ2-7; tentatively, D is TRBD2 (6 bases). The germline V gene has CDR1 PRHDT and CDR2 FYEKMQ (reference sequence). CDR3 length: 16 residues. V was clipped by 5 bases and J by 2 bases, with 19 bases between them. CDR3 region: CASSDQEGEVPYEQYF. The DNA for the CDR3 is TGTGCCAGCAGCGACCAGGAGGGAGAGGTTCCCTACGAGCAGTACTTC.

The chain carries TRBV7-9 and TRBJ2-5; weak D call: TRBD2 (6 bases). Germline CDR1 SEHNR, CDR2 FQNEAQ (reference sequence). Trimming cost V 6 bases and J 4 bases, with 12 bases left between them. This CDR3 region has 13 residues. The CDR3 nucleotides read TGTGCCAGCAGGGGACTTGGGGGAGAGACCCAGTACTTC. Residues: CASRGLGGETQYF. Combining the CDR3 with reference TRBV7-9 and TRBJ2-5 gives the whole variable domain DTGVSQNPRHKITKRGQNVTFRCDPISEHNRLYWYRQTLGQGPEFLTYFQNEAQLEKSRLLSDRFSAERPKGSFSTLEIQRTEQGDSAMYLCASRGLGGETQYFGPGTRLLVL.

This chain links TRBV6-6 with TRBJ1-2; no definite D call. Trimming took off 8 bases at V and 7 bases at J, with 11 bases between the two ends. Germline-derived CDR1 and CDR2 are MNHNY and SVGAGI (reference sequence). The CDR3 runs to 11 residues. In nucleotides, the CDR3 is TGTGCCAGCTTCTTAGGCGCTGGCTACACCTTC. Its protein is CASFLGAGYTF.

This rearrangement joins TRBV9 to TRBJ2-3; D ambiguous. Between the trimmed V and J ends, which lost 3 bases and 4 bases, there was a span of 12 bases. The length of the CDR3 is 14 residues. CDR1 and CDR2 from the germline V gene are SGDLS and YYNGEE. The CDR3 nucleotides are TGTGCCAGCAGCGGAGATGGGGAATCAGATACGCAGTATTTT. The encoded protein is CASSGDGESDTQYF.